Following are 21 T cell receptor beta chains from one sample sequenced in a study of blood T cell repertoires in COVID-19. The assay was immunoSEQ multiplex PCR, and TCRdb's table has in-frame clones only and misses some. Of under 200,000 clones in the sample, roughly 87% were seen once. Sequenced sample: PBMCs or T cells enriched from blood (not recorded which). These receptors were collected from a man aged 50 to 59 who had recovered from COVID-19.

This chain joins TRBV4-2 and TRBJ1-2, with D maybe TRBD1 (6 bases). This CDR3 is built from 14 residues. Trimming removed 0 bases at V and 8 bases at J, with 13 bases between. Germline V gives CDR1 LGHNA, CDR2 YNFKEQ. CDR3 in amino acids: CASSQDTRGRGYTF. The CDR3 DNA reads TGTGCCAGCAGCCAAGATACCAGGGGCAGGGGCTACACCTTC.

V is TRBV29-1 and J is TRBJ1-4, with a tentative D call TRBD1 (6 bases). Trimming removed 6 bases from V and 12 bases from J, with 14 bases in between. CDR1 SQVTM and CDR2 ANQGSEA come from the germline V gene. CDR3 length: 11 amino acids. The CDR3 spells CSVRQAYQLFF. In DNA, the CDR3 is TGCAGCGTCAGACAGGCCTACCAACTGTTTTTT.

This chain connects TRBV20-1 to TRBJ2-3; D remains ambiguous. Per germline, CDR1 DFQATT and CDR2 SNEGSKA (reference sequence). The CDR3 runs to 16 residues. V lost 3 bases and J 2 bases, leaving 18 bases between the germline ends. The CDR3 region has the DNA TGCAGTGCTAGTCAAATCTTGAACAGCTACACAGATACGCAGTATTTT. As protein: CSASQILNSYTDTQYF.

CDR3 region: CASSLVGQGVYGYTF. CDR3 nucleotides: TGTGCCAGCAGCTTGGTCGGACAGGGAGTCTATGGCTACACCTTC. V is TRBV5-6 and J is TRBJ1-2, with 8 bases aligning to TRBD1. The CDR3 is made up of 15 amino acids. The germline V gene has CDR1 SGHDT and CDR2 YYEEEE. J gave up 4 bases and V 0 bases, and 5 bases lay outside the gene matches.

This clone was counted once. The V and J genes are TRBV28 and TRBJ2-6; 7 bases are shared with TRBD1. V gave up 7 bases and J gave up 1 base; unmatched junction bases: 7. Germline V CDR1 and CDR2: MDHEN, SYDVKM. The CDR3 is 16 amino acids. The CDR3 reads CASTLGQLSGANVLTF. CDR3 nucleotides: TGTGCCAGCACTCTGGGACAGCTGTCTGGGGCCAACGTCCTGACTTTC.

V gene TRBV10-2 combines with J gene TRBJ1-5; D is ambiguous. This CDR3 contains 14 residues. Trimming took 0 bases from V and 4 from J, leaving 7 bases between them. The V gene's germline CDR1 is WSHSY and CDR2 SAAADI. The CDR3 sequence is CASSESYKNQPQHF. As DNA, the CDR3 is TGCGCCAGCAGTGAGTCTTACAAAAATCAGCCCCAGCATTTT.

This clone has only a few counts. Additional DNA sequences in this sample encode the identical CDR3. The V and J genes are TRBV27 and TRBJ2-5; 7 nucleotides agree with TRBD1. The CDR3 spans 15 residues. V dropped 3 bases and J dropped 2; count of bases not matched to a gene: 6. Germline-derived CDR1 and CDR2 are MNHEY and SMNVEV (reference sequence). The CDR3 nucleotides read TGTGCCAGCAGTTTCCAGAGGGACAGACAAGAGACCCAGTACTTC. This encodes CASSFQRDRQETQYF.

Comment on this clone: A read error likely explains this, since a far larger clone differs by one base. CDR3 coding DNA: TGTGCCAGCAGCTTAGGACGGGGGAATTCACCCCTCCACTTT. Its protein product is CASSLGRGNSPLHF. The rearrangement links TRBV7-3 to TRBJ1-6; tentatively, D is TRBD1 (5 bases). Germline CDR1 reads SGHTA; CDR2 reads FQGTGA. V was clipped by 2 bases and J by 7 bases, with 9 bases between them. The CDR3 spans 14 residues.

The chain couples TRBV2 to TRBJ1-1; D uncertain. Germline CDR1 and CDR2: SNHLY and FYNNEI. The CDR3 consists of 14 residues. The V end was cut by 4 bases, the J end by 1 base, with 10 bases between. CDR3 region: CASSVAGGNTEAFF. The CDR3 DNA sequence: TGTGCCAGCAGTGTGGCGGGTGGGAACACTGAAGCTTTCTTT.

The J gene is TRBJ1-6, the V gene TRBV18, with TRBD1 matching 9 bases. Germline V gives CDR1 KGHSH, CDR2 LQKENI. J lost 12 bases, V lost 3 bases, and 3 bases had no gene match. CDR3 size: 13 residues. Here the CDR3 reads CASSPGQGEPLHF. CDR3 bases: TGTGCCAGCTCACCGGGACAGGGTGAACCCCTCCACTTT.

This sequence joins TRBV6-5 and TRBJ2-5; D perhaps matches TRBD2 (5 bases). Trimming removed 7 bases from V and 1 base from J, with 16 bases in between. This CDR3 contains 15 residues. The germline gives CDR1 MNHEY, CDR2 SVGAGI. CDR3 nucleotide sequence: TGTGCCAGCAATCCCCCGGGATCAGTCCAAGAGACCCAGTACTTC. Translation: CASNPPGSVQETQYF.

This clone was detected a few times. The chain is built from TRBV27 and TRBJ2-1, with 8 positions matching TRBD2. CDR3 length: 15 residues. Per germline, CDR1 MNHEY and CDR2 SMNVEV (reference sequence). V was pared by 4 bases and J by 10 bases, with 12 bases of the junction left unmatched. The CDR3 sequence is CASSSSPGGAGEQFF. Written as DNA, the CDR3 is TGTGCCAGCAGTTCCTCTCCCGGGGGGGCGGGCGAGCAGTTCTTC.

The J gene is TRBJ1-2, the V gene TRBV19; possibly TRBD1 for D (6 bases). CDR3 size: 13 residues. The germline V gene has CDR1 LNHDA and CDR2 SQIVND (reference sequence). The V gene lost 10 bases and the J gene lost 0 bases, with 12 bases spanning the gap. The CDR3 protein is CATRTAPNYGYTF. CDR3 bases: TGTGCCACCAGGACAGCGCCTAACTATGGCTACACCTTC.

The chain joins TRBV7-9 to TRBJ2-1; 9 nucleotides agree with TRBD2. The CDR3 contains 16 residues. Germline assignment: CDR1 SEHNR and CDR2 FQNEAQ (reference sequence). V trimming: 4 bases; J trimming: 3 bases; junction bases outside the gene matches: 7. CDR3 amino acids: CASSSVVAGDYNEQFF. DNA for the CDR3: TGTGCCAGCAGCTCCGTGGTAGCGGGGGACTACAATGAGCAGTTCTTC. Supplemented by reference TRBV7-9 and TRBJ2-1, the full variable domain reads DTGVSQNPRHKITKRGQNVTFRCDPISEHNRLYWYRQTLGQGPEFLTYFQNEAQLEKSRLLSDRFSAERPKGSFSTLEIQRTEQGDSAMYLCASSSVVAGDYNEQFFGPGTRLTVL.

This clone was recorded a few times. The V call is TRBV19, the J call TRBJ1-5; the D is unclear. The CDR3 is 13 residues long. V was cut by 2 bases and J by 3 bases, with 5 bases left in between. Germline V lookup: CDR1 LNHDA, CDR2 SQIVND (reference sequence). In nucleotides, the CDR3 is TGTGCCAGTAGTATAACATACAATCAGCCCCAGCATTTT. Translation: CASSITYNQPQHF.

In DNA form, the CDR3 reads TGTGCCAGCAGTCCCAGTGGGGGGATTGGTTCACCCCTCCACTTT. It specifies CASSPSGGIGSPLHF. The chain recombines TRBV6-5 with TRBJ1-6; a possible D gene is TRBD1 (5 bases). V was clipped by 5 bases and J by 9 bases, with 17 bases between them. CDR1 and CDR2 from the germline V gene are MNHEY and SVGAGI. CDR3 length: 15 residues.

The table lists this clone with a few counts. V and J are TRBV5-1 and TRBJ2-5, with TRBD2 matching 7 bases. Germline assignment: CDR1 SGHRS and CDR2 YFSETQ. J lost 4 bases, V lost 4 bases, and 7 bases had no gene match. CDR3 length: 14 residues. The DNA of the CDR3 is TGCGCCAGCAGCCTCTATAGCGGGCTAGAGACCCAGTACTTC. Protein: CASSLYSGLETQYF.

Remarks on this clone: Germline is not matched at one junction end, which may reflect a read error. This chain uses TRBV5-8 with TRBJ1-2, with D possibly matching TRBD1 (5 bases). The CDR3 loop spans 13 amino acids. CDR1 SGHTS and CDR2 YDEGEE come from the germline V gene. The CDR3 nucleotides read TGTGCCAGCAGCTTGCAATCCAAGGCAGGGAAGGATTTC. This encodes CASSLQSKAGKDF.

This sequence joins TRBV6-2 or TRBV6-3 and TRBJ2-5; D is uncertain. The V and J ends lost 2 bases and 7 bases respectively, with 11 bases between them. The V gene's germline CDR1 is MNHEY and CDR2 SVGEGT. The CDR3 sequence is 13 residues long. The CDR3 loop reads CASSYAQSGTQYF. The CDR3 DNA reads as TGTGCCAGCAGTTACGCGCAATCCGGGACCCAGTACTTC.

The CDR3 loop is CASSLSAGTNGEQFF. The CDR3 DNA is TGTGCCAGCAGTTTATCGGCCGGGACAAACGGCGAGCAGTTCTTC. The genes are TRBV27 and TRBJ2-1; tentatively, D is TRBD1 (6 bases). V was trimmed by 0 bases and J by 10 bases, leaving 16 bases between them. The CDR3 extends over 15 amino acids. Germline V lookup: CDR1 MNHEY, CDR2 SMNVEV (reference sequence).

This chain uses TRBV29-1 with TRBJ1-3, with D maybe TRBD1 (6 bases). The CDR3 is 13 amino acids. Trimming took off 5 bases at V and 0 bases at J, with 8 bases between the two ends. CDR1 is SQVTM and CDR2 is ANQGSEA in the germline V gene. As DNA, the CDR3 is TGCAGCGTTACAGGGTACTCTGGAAACACCATATATTTT. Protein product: CSVTGYSGNTIYF. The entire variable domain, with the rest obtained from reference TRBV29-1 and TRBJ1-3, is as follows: SAVISQKPSRDICQRGTSLTIQCQVDSQVTMMFWYRQQPGQSLTLIATANQGSEATYESGFVIDKFPISRPNLTFSTLTVSNMSPEDSSIYLCSVTGYSGNTIYFGEGSWLTVV.